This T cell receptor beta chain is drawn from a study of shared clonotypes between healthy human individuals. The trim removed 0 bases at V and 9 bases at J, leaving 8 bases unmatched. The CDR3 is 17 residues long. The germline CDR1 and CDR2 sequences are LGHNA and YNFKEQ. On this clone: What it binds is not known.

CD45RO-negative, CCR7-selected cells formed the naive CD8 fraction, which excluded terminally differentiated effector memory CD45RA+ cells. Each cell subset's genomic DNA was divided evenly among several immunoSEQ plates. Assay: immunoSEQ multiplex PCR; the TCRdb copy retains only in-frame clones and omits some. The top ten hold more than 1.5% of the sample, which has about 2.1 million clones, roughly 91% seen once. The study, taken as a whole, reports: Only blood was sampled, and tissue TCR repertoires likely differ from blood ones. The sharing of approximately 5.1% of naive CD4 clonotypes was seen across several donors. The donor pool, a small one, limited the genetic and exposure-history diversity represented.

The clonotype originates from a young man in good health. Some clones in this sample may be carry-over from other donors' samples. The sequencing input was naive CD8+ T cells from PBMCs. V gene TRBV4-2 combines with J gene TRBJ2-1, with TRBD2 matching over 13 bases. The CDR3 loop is CASSQELAGGLDGEQFF. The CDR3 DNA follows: TGTGCCAGCAGCCAAGAACTAGCGGGAGGGTTAGATGGTGAGCAGTTCTTC.